This TCR beta chain was recorded in a study of OX40 agonist ivuxolimab in advanced cancers. The V end was cut by 0 bases, the J end by 2 bases, with 13 bases between. The CDR3 totals 17 residues. Germline V gene lookup returns CDR1 MGHDK and CDR2 SYGVNS. Only in-frame clones appear in the TCRdb table, and some are missing; sequencing was by immunoSEQ multiplex PCR. The sample shows about 60,000 clones, 80% to 95% of them seen only once. The receptor was isolated from an adult with an advanced solid tumor such as melanoma, head and neck, liver or kidney cancer. The chain couples TRBV25-1 to TRBJ2-2; no clear D. The starting material was CD4+ or CD8+ T cells sorted from blood, obtained in a trial of the OX40 agonist ivuxolimab. CDR3 in amino acids: CASSEYWAAPNTGELFF. Here the CDR3 DNA reads TGTGCCAGCAGTGAATATTGGGCAGCCCCTAACACCGGGGAGCTGTTTTTT. Combining the CDR3 with reference TRBV25-1 and TRBJ2-2 gives the whole variable domain EADIYQTPRYLVIGTGKKITLECSQTMGHDKMYWYQQDPGMELHLIHYSYGVNSTEKGDLSSESTVSRIRTEHFPLTLESARPSHTSQYLCASSEYWAAPNTGELFFGEGSRLTVL.